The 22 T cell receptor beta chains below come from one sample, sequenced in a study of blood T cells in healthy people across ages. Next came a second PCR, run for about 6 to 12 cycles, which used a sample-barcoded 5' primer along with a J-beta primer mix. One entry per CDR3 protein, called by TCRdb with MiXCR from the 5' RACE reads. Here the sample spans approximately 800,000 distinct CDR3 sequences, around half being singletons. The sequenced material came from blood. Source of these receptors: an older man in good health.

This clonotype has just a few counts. CDR3 coding DNA: TGCGCCAGCAGCCAAGACTTTTCGGGACTTCCCTACGAGCAGTACTTC. Protein product: CASSQDFSGLPYEQYF. This chain joins TRBV4-1 and TRBJ2-7, with a possible D match to TRBD2 (6 bases). This CDR3 has 16 amino acids. CDR1 and CDR2 (germline): MGHRA, YSYEKL. V was cut by 0 bases and J by 2 bases, with 14 bases left in between.

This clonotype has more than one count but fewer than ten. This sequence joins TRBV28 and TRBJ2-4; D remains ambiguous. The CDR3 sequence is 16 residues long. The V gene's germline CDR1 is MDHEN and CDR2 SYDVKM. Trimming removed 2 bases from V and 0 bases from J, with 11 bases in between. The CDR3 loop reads CASSLTVPGAKNIQYF. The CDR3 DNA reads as TGTGCCAGCAGTTTAACGGTGCCAGGAGCCAAAAACATTCAGTACTTC.

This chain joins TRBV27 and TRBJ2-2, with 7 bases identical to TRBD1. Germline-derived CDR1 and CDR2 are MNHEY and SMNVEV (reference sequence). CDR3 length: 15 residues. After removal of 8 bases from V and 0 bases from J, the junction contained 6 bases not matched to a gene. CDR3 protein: CASGHGTANTGELFF. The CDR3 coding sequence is TGTGCCAGCGGACACGGGACAGCGAACACCGGGGAGCTGTTTTTT.

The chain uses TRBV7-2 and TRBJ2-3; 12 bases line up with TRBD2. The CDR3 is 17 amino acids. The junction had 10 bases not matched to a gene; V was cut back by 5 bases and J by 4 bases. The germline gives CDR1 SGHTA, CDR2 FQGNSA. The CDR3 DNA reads TGTGCCAGCAGCGAGCGACTAGCGGGAGAAGGGGCAGATACGCAGTATTTT. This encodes CASSERLAGEGADTQYF.

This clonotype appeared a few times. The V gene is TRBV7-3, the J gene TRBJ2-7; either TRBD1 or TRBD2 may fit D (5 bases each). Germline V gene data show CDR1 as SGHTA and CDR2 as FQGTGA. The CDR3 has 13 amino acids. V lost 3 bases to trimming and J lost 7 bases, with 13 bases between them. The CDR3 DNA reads TGTGCCAGCAGCTTCGGCCGAGGGGATGAGCAGTACTTC. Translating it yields CASSFGRGDEQYF.

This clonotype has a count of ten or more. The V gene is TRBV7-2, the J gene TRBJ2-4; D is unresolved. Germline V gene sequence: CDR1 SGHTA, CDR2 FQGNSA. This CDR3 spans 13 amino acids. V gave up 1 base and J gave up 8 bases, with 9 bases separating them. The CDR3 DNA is TGTGCCAGCAGCTTAGTGGGATCGGACATTCAGTACTTC. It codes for CASSLVGSDIQYF. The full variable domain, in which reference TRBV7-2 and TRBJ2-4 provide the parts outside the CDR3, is GAGVSQSPSNKVTEKGKDVELRCDPISGHTALYWYRQSLGQGLEFLIYFQGNSAPDKSGLPSDRFSAERTGGSVSTLTIQRTQQEDSAVYLCASSLVGSDIQYFGAGTRLSVL.

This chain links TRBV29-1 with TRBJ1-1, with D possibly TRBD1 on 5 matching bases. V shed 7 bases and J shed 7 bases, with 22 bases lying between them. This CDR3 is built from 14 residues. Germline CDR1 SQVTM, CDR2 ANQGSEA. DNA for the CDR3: TGCAGCGCCGCGAACGGGTTTTGGGACGGTGAAGCTTTCTTT. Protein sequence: CSAANGFWDGEAFF.

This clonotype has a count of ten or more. CDR3 loop: CASSLGGAGGFYNEQFF. The DNA for the CDR3 is TGTGCCAGCAGCTTAGGGGGAGCGGGAGGGTTCTACAATGAGCAGTTCTTC. This chain joins TRBV7-2 and TRBJ2-1, with 10 positions matching TRBD2. The ends lost 1 base at V and 3 bases at J; junction bases unmatched: 6. The CDR3 spans 17 residues. Germline CDR1 is SGHTA and CDR2 is FQGNSA.

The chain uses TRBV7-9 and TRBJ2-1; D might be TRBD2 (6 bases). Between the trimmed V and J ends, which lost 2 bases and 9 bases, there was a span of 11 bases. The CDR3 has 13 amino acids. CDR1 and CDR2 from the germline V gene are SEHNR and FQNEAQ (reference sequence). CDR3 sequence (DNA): TGTGCCAGCAGCTTATCGGGGGAGCTTGAGCAGTTCTTC. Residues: CASSLSGELEQFF. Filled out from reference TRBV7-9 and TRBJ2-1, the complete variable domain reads DTGVSQNPRHKITKRGQNVTFRCDPISEHNRLYWYRQTLGQGPEFLTYFQNEAQLEKSRLLSDRFSAERPKGSFSTLEIQRTEQGDSAMYLCASSLSGELEQFFGPGTRLTVL.

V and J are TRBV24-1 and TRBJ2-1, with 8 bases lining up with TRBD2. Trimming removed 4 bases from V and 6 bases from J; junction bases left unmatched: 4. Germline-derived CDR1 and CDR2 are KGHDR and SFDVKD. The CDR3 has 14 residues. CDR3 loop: CATSDPTSGNEQFF. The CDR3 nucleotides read TGTGCCACCAGTGACCCTACTAGCGGCAATGAGCAGTTCTTC.

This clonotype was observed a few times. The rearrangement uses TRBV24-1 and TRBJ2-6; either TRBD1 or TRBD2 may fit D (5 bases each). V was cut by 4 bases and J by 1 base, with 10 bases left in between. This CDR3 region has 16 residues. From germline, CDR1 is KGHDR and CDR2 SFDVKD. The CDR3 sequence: CATSDPRGSGANVLTF. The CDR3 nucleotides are TGTGCCACCAGTGACCCGAGGGGATCTGGGGCCAACGTCCTGACTTTC.

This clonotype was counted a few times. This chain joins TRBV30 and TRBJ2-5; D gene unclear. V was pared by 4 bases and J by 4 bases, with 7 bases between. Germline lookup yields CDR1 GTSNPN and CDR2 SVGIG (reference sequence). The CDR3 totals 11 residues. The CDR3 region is CAWTLRETQYF. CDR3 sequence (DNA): TGTGCCTGGACGCTAAGAGAGACCCAGTACTTC.

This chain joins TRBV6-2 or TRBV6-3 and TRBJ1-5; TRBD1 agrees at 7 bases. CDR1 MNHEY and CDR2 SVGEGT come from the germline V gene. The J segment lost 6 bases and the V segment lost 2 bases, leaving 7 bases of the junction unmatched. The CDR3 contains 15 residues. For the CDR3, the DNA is TGTGCCAGCAGTTACATCCCAGGGGGTGGTCAGCCCCAGCATTTT. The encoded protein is CASSYIPGGGQPQHF.

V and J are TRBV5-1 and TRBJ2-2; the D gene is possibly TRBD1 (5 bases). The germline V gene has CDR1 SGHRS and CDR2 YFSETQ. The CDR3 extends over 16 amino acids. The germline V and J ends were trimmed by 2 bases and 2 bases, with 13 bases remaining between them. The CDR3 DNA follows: TGCGCCAGCAGCTTTCAGGGTGCGAGAAACACCGGGGAGCTGTTTTTT. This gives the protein CASSFQGARNTGELFF.

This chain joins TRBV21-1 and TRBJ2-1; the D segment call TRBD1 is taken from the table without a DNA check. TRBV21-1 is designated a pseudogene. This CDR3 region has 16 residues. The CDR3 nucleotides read TGTGCCAGCAGCAGAGGGGGACAGGATTTTCGGTATGAGCAGTTCTTC. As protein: CASSRGGQDFRYEQFF.

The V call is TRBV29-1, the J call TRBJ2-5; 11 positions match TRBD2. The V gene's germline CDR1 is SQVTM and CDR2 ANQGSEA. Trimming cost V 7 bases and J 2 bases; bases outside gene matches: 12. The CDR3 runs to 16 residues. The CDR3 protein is CSALSGTSGAQETQYF. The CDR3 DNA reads TGCAGCGCTCTTTCTGGGACTAGCGGAGCTCAAGAGACCCAGTACTTC. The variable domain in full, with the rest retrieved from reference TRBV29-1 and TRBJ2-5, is SAVISQKPSRDICQRGTSLTIQCQVDSQVTMMFWYRQQPGQSLTLIATANQGSEATYESGFVIDKFPISRPNLTFSTLTVSNMSPEDSSIYLCSALSGTSGAQETQYFGPGTRLLVL.

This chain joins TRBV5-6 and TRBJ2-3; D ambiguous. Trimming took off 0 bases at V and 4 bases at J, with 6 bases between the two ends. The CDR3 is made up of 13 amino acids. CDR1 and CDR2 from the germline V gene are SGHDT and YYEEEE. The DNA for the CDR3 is TGTGCCAGCAGCTTGGGTACGGCAGATACGCAGTATTTT. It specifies CASSLGTADTQYF. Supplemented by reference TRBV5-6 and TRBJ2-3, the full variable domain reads DAGVTQSPTHLIKTRGQQVTLRCSPKSGHDTVSWYQQALGQGPQFIFQYYEEEERQRGNFPDRFSGHQFPNYSSELNVNALLLGDSALYLCASSLGTADTQYFGPGTRLTVL.

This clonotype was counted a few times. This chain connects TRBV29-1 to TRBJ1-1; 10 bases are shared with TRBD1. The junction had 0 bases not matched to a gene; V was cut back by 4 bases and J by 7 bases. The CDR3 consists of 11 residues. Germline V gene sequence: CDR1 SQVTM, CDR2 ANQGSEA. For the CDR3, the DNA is TGCAGCGTTGGGGACAGGGGTGAAGCTTTCTTT. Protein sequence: CSVGDRGEAFF. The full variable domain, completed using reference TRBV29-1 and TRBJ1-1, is SAVISQKPSRDICQRGTSLTIQCQVDSQVTMMFWYRQQPGQSLTLIATANQGSEATYESGFVIDKFPISRPNLTFSTLTVSNMSPEDSSIYLCSVGDRGEAFFGQGTRLTVV.

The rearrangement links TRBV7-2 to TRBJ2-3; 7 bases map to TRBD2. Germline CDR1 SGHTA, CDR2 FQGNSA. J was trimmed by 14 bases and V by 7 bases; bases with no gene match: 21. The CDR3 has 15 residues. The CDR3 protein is CASNSPLAAHRYAYF. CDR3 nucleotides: TGTGCCAGCAACTCGCCCCTAGCGGCACACAGATACGCGTATTTT.

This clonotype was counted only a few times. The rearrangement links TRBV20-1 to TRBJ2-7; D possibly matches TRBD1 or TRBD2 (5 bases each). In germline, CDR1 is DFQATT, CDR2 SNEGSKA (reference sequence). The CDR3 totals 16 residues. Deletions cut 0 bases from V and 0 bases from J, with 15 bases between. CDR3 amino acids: CSARDPGPGSSYEQYF. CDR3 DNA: TGCAGTGCTAGAGATCCGGGACCGGGAAGCTCCTACGAGCAGTACTTC.

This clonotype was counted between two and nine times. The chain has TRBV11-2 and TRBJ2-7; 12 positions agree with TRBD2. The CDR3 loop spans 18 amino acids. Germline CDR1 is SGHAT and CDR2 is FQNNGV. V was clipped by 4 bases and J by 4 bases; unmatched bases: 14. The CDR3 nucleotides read TGTGCCAGCAGCTCCCTGACTAGCGGGAGAGGAGGCCGTTACGAGCAGTACTTC. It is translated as CASSSLTSGRGGRYEQYF. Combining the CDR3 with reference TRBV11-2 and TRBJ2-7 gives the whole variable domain EAGVAQSPRYKIIEKRQSVAFWCNPISGHATLYWYQQILGQGPKLLIQFQNNGVVDDSQLPKDRFSAERLKGVDSTLKIQPAKLEDSAVYLCASSSLTSGRGGRYEQYFGPGTRLTVT.

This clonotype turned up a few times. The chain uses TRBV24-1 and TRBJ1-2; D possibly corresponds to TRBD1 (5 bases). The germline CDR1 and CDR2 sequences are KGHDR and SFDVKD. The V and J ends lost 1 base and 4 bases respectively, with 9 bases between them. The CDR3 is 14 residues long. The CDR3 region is CATSDFRDGYGYTF. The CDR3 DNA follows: TGTGCCACCAGTGATTTTCGGGACGGCTATGGCTACACCTTC.